Below are 14 T cell receptor beta chains sequenced from a single sample in a study of blood T cell repertoires in COVID-19. TCRdb keeps only in-frame clones here, not all; method: immunoSEQ multiplex PCR. The sample shows over 150,000 clones, approximately 83% of them seen only once. The source material was peripheral blood. These receptors came from a woman aged 60-75 years with acute or convalescent COVID-19.

The chain couples TRBV7-9 to TRBJ2-1, with 11 bases lining up with TRBD2. V gave up 5 bases and J gave up 9 bases; unmatched junction bases: 6. The CDR3 extends over 14 amino acids. CDR1 is SEHNR and CDR2 is FQNEAQ in the germline V gene (reference sequence). CDR3 loop: CASSDGTSGGEQFF. Here the CDR3 DNA reads TGTGCCAGCAGCGACGGGACTAGCGGTGGTGAGCAGTTCTTC.

CDR3 coding DNA: TGTGCCAGCAGCTTAACGACGGGGGTCGGGGAAGAGACCCAGTACTTC. Translated, it gives CASSLTTGVGEETQYF. This sequence joins TRBV7-3 and TRBJ2-5, with a tentative D call TRBD2 (6 bases). The CDR3 contains 16 residues. V dropped 0 bases and J dropped 3 bases, with 14 bases sitting between them. CDR1 is SGHTA and CDR2 is FQGTGA in the germline V gene. Full variable domain (missing parts from reference TRBV7-3 and TRBJ2-5): GAGVSQTPSNKVTEKGKYVELRCDPISGHTALYWYRQSLGQGPEFLIYFQGTGAADDSGLPNDRFFAVRPEGSVSTLKIQRTERGDSAVYLCASSLTTGVGEETQYFGPGTRLLVL.

The rearrangement joins TRBV18 to TRBJ1-1; D is possibly TRBD1 (6 bases). CDR3 length: 12 amino acids. Germline V lookup: CDR1 KGHSH, CDR2 LQKENI. V dropped 6 bases and J dropped 7 bases, with 12 bases sitting between them. This CDR3 is CASSRRGREAFF. The CDR3 DNA sequence: TGTGCCAGCTCGCGCAGGGGCCGTGAAGCTTTCTTT.

This rearrangement joins TRBV19 to TRBJ2-1; weak D call: TRBD1 (6 bases). Trimming took off 3 bases at V and 7 bases at J, with 13 bases between the two ends. Germline CDR1 is LNHDA and CDR2 is SQIVND (reference sequence). CDR3 length: 14 amino acids. The CDR3 region has the DNA TGTGCCAGTAGTATTATGAGGGGGTGGAATGAGCAGTTCTTC. Its protein product is CASSIMRGWNEQFF.

The chain links TRBV10-2 to TRBJ1-4; D not resolved. Per germline, CDR1 WSHSY and CDR2 SAAADI. V was trimmed by 1 base and J by 4 bases, leaving 13 bases between them. This CDR3 spans 16 amino acids. CDR3 sequence reads: CASSELVPSYNEKLFF. The CDR3, as DNA: TGCGCCAGCAGTGAGTTGGTCCCCAGTTATAATGAAAAACTGTTTTTT.

The chain couples TRBV5-1 to TRBJ1-6, with 9 bases aligning to TRBD1. Germline loops: CDR1 SGHRS, CDR2 YFSETQ. V was pared by 0 bases and J by 5 bases, with 3 bases of the junction left unmatched. The CDR3 is 16 residues long. Written as DNA, the CDR3 is TGCGCCAGCAGCTTGGCCGGACAGGGGAATAATTCACCCCTCCACTTT. It is translated as CASSLAGQGNNSPLHF.

This chain links TRBV10-2 with TRBJ2-1, with D unclear. The CDR3 is made up of 12 amino acids. Trimming shortened V by 8 bases and J by 5 bases, and 10 bases separated the two germline ends. CDR1 and CDR2 from the germline V gene are WSHSY and SAAADI. CDR3 residues: CASGELNNEQFF. CDR3 nucleotide sequence: TGCGCCAGCGGAGAACTCAACAATGAGCAGTTCTTC.

V and J are TRBV7-9 and TRBJ1-4; D remains ambiguous. Germline V CDR1 and CDR2: SEHNR, FQNEAQ (reference sequence). V was pared by 5 bases and J by 7 bases, with 14 bases between. The CDR3 is 14 residues long. Here the CDR3 reads CASSLWGEGEKLFF. The CDR3 nucleotides are TGTGCCAGCAGCCTATGGGGTGAGGGTGAAAAACTGTTTTTT.

The V call is TRBV5-6, the J call TRBJ1-2; no reliable D call. V lost 5 bases and J lost 2, with 10 bases in between. This CDR3 has 13 residues. The germline V gene has CDR1 SGHDT and CDR2 YYEEEE. CDR3 coding DNA: TGTGCCAGCAGAATGGGAGGGAACTATGGCTACACCTTC. Its translation is CASRMGGNYGYTF.

This chain joins TRBV11-1 and TRBJ2-3; D not certain. V lost 6 bases, J lost 2 bases, and 6 bases lay in between. The germline CDR1 and CDR2 sequences are SGHAT and FQDESV (reference sequence). The CDR3 runs to 12 residues. CDR3 in DNA: TGTGCCAGCAGTAGTTCCACAGATACGCAGTATTTT. Protein sequence: CASSSSTDTQYF.

The gene calls are TRBV18 and TRBJ2-1; 8 nucleotides line up with TRBD2. Losses at the gene ends were 2 bases for V and 8 bases for J; bases not matched to a gene: 5. Germline values: CDR1 KGHSH, CDR2 LQKENI. CDR3 length equals 14 residues. CDR3 bases: TGTGCCAGCTCACCATCGGGCGGGGGGTATGAGCAGTTCTTC. Amino acids: CASSPSGGGYEQFF.

The chain is built from TRBV19 and TRBJ1-5; 8 positions match TRBD1. The CDR3 sequence is 15 residues long. After removal of 4 bases from V and 9 bases from J, the junction contained 11 bases not matched to a gene. Germline V gene lookup returns CDR1 LNHDA and CDR2 SQIVND (reference sequence). The CDR3 sequence is CASSTNDRGWGPQHF. The CDR3 nucleotides read TGTGCCAGTAGTACGAACGACAGGGGCTGGGGGCCCCAGCATTTT. Looking up the rest from reference TRBV19 and TRBJ1-5 gives the full variable domain: DGGITQSPKYLFRKEGQNVTLSCEQNLNHDAMYWYRQDPGQGLRLIYYSQIVNDFQKGDIAEGYSVSREKKESFPLTVTSAQKNPTAFYLCASSTNDRGWGPQHFGDGTRLSIL.

The rearrangement links TRBV5-4 to TRBJ2-7, with 7 bases matching TRBD2. The CDR3 spans 16 residues. V gave up 3 bases and J gave up 1 base; unmatched junction bases: 10. Germline V gives CDR1 SGHNT, CDR2 YYREEE (reference sequence). The CDR3 coding sequence is TGTGCCAGCAGCTCTTCCGGGGGGTCGGGATCCTACGAGCAGTACTTC. Its protein product is CASSSSGGSGSYEQYF.

Only one count was recorded for this clone. The chain has TRBV5-4 and TRBJ2-2; D possibly corresponds to TRBD2 (5 bases). The CDR3 runs 15 residues. V dropped 2 bases and J dropped 7 bases, with 15 bases sitting between them. CDR1 SGHNT and CDR2 YYREEE come from the germline V gene (reference sequence). Written as DNA, the CDR3 is TGTGCCAGCAGCTTTGGCCGGGGATCGATCGGGGAGCTGTTTTTT. Its translation: CASSFGRGSIGELFF.